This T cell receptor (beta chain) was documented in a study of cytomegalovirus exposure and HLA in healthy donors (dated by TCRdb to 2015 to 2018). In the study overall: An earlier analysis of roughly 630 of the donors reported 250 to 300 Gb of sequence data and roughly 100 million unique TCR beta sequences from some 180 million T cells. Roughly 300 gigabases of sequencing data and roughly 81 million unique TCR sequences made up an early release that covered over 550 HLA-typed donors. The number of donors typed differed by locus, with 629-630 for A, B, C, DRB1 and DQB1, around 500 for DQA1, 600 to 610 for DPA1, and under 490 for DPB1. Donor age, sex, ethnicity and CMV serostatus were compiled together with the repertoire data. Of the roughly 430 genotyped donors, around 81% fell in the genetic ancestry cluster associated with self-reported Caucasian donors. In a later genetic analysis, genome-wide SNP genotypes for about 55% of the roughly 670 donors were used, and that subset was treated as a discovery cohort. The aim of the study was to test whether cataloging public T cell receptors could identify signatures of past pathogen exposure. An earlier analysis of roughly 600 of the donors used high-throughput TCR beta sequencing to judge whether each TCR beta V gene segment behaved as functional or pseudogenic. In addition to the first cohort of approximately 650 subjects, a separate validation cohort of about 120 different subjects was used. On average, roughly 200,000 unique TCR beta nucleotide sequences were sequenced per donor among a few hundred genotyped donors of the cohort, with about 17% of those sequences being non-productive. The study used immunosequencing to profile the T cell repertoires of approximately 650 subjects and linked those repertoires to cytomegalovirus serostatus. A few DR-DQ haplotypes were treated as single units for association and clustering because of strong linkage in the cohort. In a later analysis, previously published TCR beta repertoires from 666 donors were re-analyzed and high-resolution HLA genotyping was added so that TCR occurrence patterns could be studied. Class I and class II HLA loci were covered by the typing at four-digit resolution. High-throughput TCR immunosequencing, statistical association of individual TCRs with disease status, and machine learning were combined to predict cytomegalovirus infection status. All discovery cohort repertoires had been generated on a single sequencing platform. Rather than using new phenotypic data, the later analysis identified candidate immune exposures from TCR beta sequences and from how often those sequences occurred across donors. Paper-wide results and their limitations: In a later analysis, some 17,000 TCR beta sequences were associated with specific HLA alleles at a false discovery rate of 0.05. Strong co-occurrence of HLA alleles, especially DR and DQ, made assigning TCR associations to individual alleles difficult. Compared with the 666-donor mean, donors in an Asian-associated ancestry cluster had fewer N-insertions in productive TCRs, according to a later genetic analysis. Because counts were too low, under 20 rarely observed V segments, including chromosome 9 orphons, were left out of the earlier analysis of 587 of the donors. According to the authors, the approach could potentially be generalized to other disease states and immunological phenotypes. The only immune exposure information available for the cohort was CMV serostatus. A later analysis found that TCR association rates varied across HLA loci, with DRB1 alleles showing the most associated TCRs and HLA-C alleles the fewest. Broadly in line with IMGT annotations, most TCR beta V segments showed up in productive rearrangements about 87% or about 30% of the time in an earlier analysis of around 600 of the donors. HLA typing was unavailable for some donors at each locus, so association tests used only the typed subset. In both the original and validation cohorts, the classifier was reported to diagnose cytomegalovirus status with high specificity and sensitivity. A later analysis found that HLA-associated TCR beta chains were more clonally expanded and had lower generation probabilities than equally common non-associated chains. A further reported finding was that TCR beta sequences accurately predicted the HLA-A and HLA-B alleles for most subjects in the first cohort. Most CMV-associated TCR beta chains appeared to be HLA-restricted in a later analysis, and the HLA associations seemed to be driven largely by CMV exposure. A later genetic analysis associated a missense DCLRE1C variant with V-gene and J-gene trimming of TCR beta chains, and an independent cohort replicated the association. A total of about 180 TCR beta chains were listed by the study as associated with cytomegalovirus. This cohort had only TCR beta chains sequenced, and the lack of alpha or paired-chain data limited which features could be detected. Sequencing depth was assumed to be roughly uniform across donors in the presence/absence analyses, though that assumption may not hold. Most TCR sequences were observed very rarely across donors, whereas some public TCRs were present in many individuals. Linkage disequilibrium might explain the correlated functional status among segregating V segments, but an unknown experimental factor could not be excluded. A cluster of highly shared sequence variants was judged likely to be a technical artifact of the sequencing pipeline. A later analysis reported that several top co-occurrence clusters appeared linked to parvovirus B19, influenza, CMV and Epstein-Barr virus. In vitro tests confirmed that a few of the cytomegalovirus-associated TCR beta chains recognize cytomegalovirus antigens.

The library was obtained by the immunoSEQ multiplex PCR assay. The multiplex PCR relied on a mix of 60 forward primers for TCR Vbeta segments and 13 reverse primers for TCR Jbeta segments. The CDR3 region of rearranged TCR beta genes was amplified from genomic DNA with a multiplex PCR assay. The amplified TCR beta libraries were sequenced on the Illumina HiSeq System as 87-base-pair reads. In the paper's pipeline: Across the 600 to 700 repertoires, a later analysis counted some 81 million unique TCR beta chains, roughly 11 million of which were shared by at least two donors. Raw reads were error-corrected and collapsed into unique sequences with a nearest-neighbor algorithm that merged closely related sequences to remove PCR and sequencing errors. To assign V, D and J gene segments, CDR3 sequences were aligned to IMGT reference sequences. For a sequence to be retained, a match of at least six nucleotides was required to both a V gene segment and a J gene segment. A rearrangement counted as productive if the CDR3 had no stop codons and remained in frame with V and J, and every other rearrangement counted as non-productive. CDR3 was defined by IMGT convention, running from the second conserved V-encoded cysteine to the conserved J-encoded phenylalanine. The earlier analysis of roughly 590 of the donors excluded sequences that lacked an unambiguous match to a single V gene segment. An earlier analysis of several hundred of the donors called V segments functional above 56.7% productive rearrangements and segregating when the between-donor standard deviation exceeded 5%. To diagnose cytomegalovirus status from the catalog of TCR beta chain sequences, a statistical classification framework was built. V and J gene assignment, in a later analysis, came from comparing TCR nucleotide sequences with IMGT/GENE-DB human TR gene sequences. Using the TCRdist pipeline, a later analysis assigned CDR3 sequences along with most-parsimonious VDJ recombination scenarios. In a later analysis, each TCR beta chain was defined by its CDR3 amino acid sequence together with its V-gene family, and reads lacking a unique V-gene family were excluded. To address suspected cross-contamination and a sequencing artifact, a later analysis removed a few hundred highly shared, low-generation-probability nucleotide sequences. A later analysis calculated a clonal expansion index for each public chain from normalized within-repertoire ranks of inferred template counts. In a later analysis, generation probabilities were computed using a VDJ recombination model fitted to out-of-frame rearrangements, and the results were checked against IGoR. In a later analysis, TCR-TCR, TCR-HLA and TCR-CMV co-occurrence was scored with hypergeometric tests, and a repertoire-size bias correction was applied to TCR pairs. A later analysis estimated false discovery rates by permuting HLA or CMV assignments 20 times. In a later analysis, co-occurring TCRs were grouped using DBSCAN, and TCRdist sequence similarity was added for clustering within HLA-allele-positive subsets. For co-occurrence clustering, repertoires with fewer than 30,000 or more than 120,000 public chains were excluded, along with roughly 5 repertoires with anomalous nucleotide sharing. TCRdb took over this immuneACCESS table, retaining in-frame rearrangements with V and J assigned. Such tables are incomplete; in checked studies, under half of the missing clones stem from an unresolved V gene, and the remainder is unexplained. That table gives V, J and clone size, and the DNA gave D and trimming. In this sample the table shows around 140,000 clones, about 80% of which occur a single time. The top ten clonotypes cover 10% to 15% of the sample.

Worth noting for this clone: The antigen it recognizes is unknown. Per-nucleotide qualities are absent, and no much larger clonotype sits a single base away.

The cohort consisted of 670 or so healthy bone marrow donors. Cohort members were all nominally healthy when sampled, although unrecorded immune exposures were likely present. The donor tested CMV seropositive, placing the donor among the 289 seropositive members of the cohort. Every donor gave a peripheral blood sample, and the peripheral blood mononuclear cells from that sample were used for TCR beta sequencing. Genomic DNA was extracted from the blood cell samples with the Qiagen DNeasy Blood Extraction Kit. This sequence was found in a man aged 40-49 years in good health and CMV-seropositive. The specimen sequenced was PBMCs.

The CDR3 is CASSSPGLAFF. The nucleotide sequence reads as follows: TGTGCCAGCAGCTCCCCCGGACTAGCGTTCTTC. The chain couples TRBV11-2 to TRBJ2-1; TRBD2 lines up with 8 middle nucleotides. From the germline V gene, CDR1 is SGHAT and CDR2 is FQNNGV. Trimming accounts for 4 bases at V and 15 bases at J, while the number of junction bases matched to no gene is 5. The CDR3 covers 11 residues, taking in both the cysteine and the phenylalanine. The entry retains the CDR3 DNA only, 33 bases that are in frame from base 1.